These 23 T cell receptor beta chains share one sample of origin, sequenced in a study of cytomegalovirus exposure and HLA in healthy donors. A multiplex PCR was run with 60 Vbeta primers and 13 Jbeta primers. Repertoires were generated with immunoSEQ multiplex PCR, while TCRdb's copy carries only in-frame clones and drops some. Of about 130,000 clones listed, almost 85% are singletons. Sequenced input: PBMCs. These receptor sequences come from a boy aged 2 to 10 in good health and CMV-seronegative.

CDR3 region: CAWTSQGGEKLFF. CDR3 nucleotide sequence: TGTGCCTGGACCTCACAGGGTGGCGAAAAACTGTTTTTT. The gene calls are TRBV30 and TRBJ1-4, with D possibly TRBD1 on 6 matching bases. Germline values: CDR1 GTSNPN, CDR2 SVGIG (reference sequence). The CDR3 is 13 residues long. The germline V and J ends were trimmed by 4 bases and 8 bases, with 14 bases remaining between them. The complete variable domain, with remaining parts taken from reference TRBV30 and TRBJ1-4, reads SQTIHQWPATLVQPVGSPLSLECTVEGTSNPNLYWYRQAAGRGLQLLFYSVGIGQISSEVPQNLSASRPQDRQFILSSKKLLLSDSGFYLCAWTSQGGEKLFFGSGTQLSVL.

The genes are TRBV25-1 and TRBJ2-1; TRBD2 agrees at 7 bases. The germline gives CDR1 MGHDK, CDR2 SYGVNS. Losses at the gene ends were 5 bases for V and 1 base for J; bases not matched to a gene: 8. The CDR3 sequence is 16 residues long. The CDR3 loop is CASSKSGDGSYNEQFF. CDR3 DNA: TGTGCCAGCAGTAAAAGCGGGGACGGGTCCTACAATGAGCAGTTCTTC. Supplemented by reference TRBV25-1 and TRBJ2-1, the full variable domain reads EADIYQTPRYLVIGTGKKITLECSQTMGHDKMYWYQQDPGMELHLIHYSYGVNSTEKGDLSSESTVSRIRTEHFPLTLESARPSHTSQYLCASSKSGDGSYNEQFFGPGTRLTVL.

The chain uses TRBV6-4 and TRBJ2-6; D gene uncertain. The V end was cut by 6 bases, the J end by 0 bases, with 6 bases between. In germline, CDR1 is MRHNA, CDR2 SNTAGT. The length of the CDR3 is 14 residues. The CDR3 nucleotides are TGTGCCAGCAGCCTCAGCTCTGGGGCCAACGTCCTGACTTTC. This encodes CASSLSSGANVLTF.

The chain uses TRBV6-4 and TRBJ2-3; TRBD2 agrees at 9 bases. V lost 0 bases and J lost 1; bases outside the gene matches: 5. CDR1 is MRHNA, CDR2 SNTAGT, per germline. The length of the CDR3 is 17 residues. The DNA of the CDR3 is TGTGCCAGCAGTGACTCGGGCGGGGGGGCCGGCACAGATACGCAGTATTTT. Residues: CASSDSGGGAGTDTQYF.

J is TRBJ1-1 and V is TRBV18; D possibly corresponds to TRBD1 (5 bases). The CDR3 is 15 residues long. Trimming cost V 2 bases and J 0 bases, with 10 bases left between them. The germline V gene has CDR1 KGHSH and CDR2 LQKENI. The CDR3 DNA reads as TGTGCCAGCTCACCAGACAGCAGTATGAACACTGAAGCTTTCTTT. It translates to CASSPDSSMNTEAFF.

The DNA for the CDR3 is TGTGCCAGTAGTTCAGCGGGAGAAAATATCATAGATACGCAGTATTTT. The encoded protein is CASSSAGENIIDTQYF. V is TRBV19 and J is TRBJ2-3; 8 bases align to TRBD2. The CDR3 extends over 16 amino acids. Looked up from germline, CDR1 is LNHDA and CDR2 is SQIVND (reference sequence). Unmatched junction bases numbered 12, after V lost 5 bases and J lost 5 bases.

The chain employs TRBV6-4 and TRBJ2-3, with D unresolved. This CDR3 is built from 16 residues. With 3 bases removed from V and 4 bases from J, the gap between germline ends came to 17 bases. CDR1 is MRHNA, CDR2 SNTAGT, per germline. For the CDR3, the DNA is TGTGCCAGCAGTGAAGGCCCAGGAATAGACGCAGATACGCAGTATTTT. This translates into CASSEGPGIDADTQYF.

The chain uses TRBV2 and TRBJ1-3; D is ambiguous. There are 13 residues in the CDR3. The germline gives CDR1 SNHLY, CDR2 FYNNEI. Trimming left V 6 bases short and J 0 bases short, with 6 bases between. The chain's CDR3 is CASSEFSGNTIYF. The CDR3 DNA is TGTGCCAGCAGCGAGTTCTCTGGAAACACCATATATTTT.

This chain connects TRBV4-3 to TRBJ2-1; 9 nucleotides agree with TRBD2. V lost 0 bases to trimming and J lost 3 bases; unmatched junction nucleotides: 3. The CDR3 runs to 16 residues. CDR1 and CDR2 (germline): LGHNA, YSLEER. The CDR3 nucleotides read TGCGCCAGCAGCCAAGAAGGTAGCGGGGGCTACAATGAGCAGTTCTTC. It yields the protein CASSQEGSGGYNEQFF.

This clone was seen once. The chain is built from TRBV7-9 and TRBJ2-3, with TRBD1 as a possible D gene (6 bases). V was cut by 8 bases and J by 6 bases, with 12 bases left in between. The CDR3 runs to 12 residues. Per germline, CDR1 SEHNR and CDR2 FQNEAQ (reference sequence). CDR3 residues: CASRRQGDTQYF. CDR3 bases: TGTGCCAGCCGACGGCAGGGGGATACGCAGTATTTT.

The chain recombines TRBV6-1 with TRBJ2-7; 7 nucleotides align to TRBD2. J lost 5 bases, V lost 3 bases, and 7 bases had no gene match. CDR1 and CDR2 from the germline V gene are MNHNS and SASEGT. The CDR3 totals 14 residues. DNA of the CDR3: TGTGCCAGCAGTGACCCAGGGAGGGGCAACGAGCAGTACTTC. As protein: CASSDPGRGNEQYF.

The J gene is TRBJ2-5, the V gene TRBV5-1, with D possibly matching TRBD2 (6 bases). CDR3 length: 14 amino acids. Germline values: CDR1 SGHRS, CDR2 YFSETQ. Trimming stripped 3 bases from V and 0 bases from J, with 9 bases between. CDR3 sequence: CASSSGTYQETQYF. DNA of the CDR3: TGCGCCAGCAGCTCCGGGACTTACCAAGAGACCCAGTACTTC.

This sequence joins TRBV6-5 and TRBJ2-3, with D perhaps matching TRBD2 (6 bases). The germline V and J ends were trimmed by 2 bases and 4 bases, with 16 bases remaining between them. CDR1 is MNHEY and CDR2 is SVGAGI in the germline V gene. The CDR3 is made up of 16 amino acids. The CDR3 region is CASSYLRGRGADTQYF. CDR3 DNA sequence: TGTGCCAGCAGTTACCTTCGGGGGAGAGGTGCAGATACGCAGTATTTT.

The chain joins TRBV4-1 to TRBJ2-5; 7 nucleotides match TRBD1. The J call is in doubt because the DNA end fits TRBJ2-7 better. CDR1 is MGHRA and CDR2 is YSYEKL in the germline V gene. This CDR3 comprises 18 residues. The CDR3 region is CASSQHARGQVESYEQYF. The CDR3 DNA sequence: TGCGCCAGCAGCCAACACGCTAGAGGACAGGTGGAATCCTACGAGCAGTACTTC.

The rearrangement joins TRBV19 to TRBJ1-3, with TRBD1 matching 8 bases. Losses at the gene ends were 3 bases for V and 3 bases for J; bases not matched to a gene: 7. The CDR3 extends over 16 amino acids. Per germline, CDR1 LNHDA and CDR2 SQIVND (reference sequence). DNA of the CDR3: TGTGCCAGTAGTATTGCCTCCGGGACAGGTGGAAACACCATATATTTT. This encodes CASSIASGTGGNTIYF.

The chain has TRBV6-5 and TRBJ1-1; 8 bases map to TRBD1. The germline CDR1 and CDR2 sequences are MNHEY and SVGAGI. V dropped 2 bases and J dropped 8; count of bases not matched to a gene: 1. This CDR3 is 12 amino acids long. The CDR3: CASSYGDREAFF. The CDR3 DNA follows: TGTGCCAGCAGTTACGGGGACAGGGAAGCTTTCTTT.

This chain connects TRBV7-9 to TRBJ1-2; D is perhaps TRBD1 (5 bases). CDR3 length: 13 residues. CDR1 SEHNR and CDR2 FQNEAQ come from the germline V gene (reference sequence). Trimming cost V 6 bases and J 2 bases, with 10 bases left between them. The CDR3 loop reads CASRKTENYGYTF. The DNA of the CDR3 is TGTGCCAGCAGAAAGACAGAGAACTATGGCTACACCTTC. The full variable domain, in which reference TRBV7-9 and TRBJ1-2 provide the parts outside the CDR3, is DTGVSQNPRHKITKRGQNVTFRCDPISEHNRLYWYRQTLGQGPEFLTYFQNEAQLEKSRLLSDRFSAERPKGSFSTLEIQRTEQGDSAMYLCASRKTENYGYTFGSGTRLTVV.

The chain is built from TRBV6-1 and TRBJ1-3; D is undetermined. V shed 6 bases and J shed 4 bases, with 16 bases lying between them. This CDR3 has 15 amino acids. From germline, CDR1 is MNHNS and CDR2 SASEGT. The CDR3 coding sequence is TGTGCCAGCAGCCCCGATGCGGTTGCCGGAAACACCATATATTTT. It is translated as CASSPDAVAGNTIYF.

The chain employs TRBV27 and TRBJ2-7, with D maybe TRBD2 (6 bases). CDR1 and CDR2 from the germline V gene are MNHEY and SMNVEV (reference sequence). Trimming pared 0 bases from V and 7 bases from J, leaving 10 bases between. The CDR3 loop spans 13 amino acids. Written as DNA, the CDR3 is TGTGCCAGCAGTTTATCGGGCGGGGAGGAGCAGTACTTC. This translates into CASSLSGGEEQYF.

The rearrangement uses TRBV4-3 and TRBJ2-6, with D unresolved. Germline V lookup: CDR1 LGHNA, CDR2 YSLEER. Trimming took off 0 bases at V and 0 bases at J, with 6 bases between the two ends. The CDR3 is 16 residues long. This chain's CDR3 is CASSQEPSSGANVLTF. The CDR3 DNA sequence: TGCGCCAGCAGCCAAGAACCTAGCTCTGGGGCCAACGTCCTGACTTTC.

This chain uses TRBV19 with TRBJ1-4; 8 nucleotides line up with TRBD1. Looked up from germline, CDR1 is LNHDA and CDR2 is SQIVND (reference sequence). V gave up 5 bases and J gave up 7 bases; unmatched junction bases: 6. The CDR3 contains 14 residues. CDR3 nucleotides: TGTGCCAGTAGTTACGGGACAGGTTTTGAAAAACTGTTTTTT. It codes for CASSYGTGFEKLFF. Supplemented by reference TRBV19 and TRBJ1-4, the full variable domain reads DGGITQSPKYLFRKEGQNVTLSCEQNLNHDAMYWYRQDPGQGLRLIYYSQIVNDFQKGDIAEGYSVSREKKESFPLTVTSAQKNPTAFYLCASSYGTGFEKLFFGSGTQLSVL.

The rearrangement links TRBV5-1 to TRBJ2-5; 7 nucleotides agree with TRBD1. V lost 2 bases to trimming and J lost 7 bases; unmatched junction nucleotides: 11. The CDR3 consists of 15 residues. CDR1 is SGHRS and CDR2 is YFSETQ in the germline V gene. The CDR3 is CASSFHGTAKRTQYF. The DNA for the CDR3 is TGCGCCAGCAGCTTCCACGGGACAGCGAAACGGACCCAGTACTTC. The complete variable domain, with remaining parts taken from reference TRBV5-1 and TRBJ2-5, reads KAGVTQTPRYLIKTRGQQVTLSCSPISGHRSVSWYQQTPGQGLQFLFEYFSETQRNKGNFPGRFSGRQFSNSRSEMNVSTLELGDSALYLCASSFHGTAKRTQYFGPGTRLLVL.

The chain uses TRBV9 and TRBJ2-1; TRBD2 matches at 7 bases. The trim removed 0 bases at V and 4 bases at J, leaving 7 bases unmatched. The CDR3 spans 16 residues. Germline-derived CDR1 and CDR2 are SGDLS and YYNGEE. CDR3 sequence (DNA): TGTGCCAGCAGCGTAGAGGGCGGGAGCGGGTACAATGAGCAGTTCTTC. It translates to CASSVEGGSGYNEQFF. Full variable domain (outside the CDR3, taken from reference TRBV9 and TRBJ2-1): DSGVTQTPKHLITATGQRVTLRCSPRSGDLSVYWYQQSLDQGLQFLIQYYNGEERAKGNILERFSAQQFPDLHSELNLSSLELGDSALYFCASSVEGGSGYNEQFFGPGTRLTVL.